This TCR beta chain stems from a study of beta chain features in type 1 diabetes. The overall study: Healthy donors, compared against patients, showed similar age, gender and cell yields. Findings and limits, study-wide: Cells with high TCR expression could be over-represented by cDNA sequencing. There was a moderate but significant shortening of TCRB CDR3s in all four CD4+ subsets of Type 1 diabetes patients. A closer apparent resemblance between naive, central memory and Treg TCRB repertoires was seen in patients than in healthy donors.

Expressed TCRB transcripts were sequenced, since all the RNA that had been isolated was reverse transcribed. Regulatory, naive and central memory T cell samples averaged approximately 3.5 million reads. Clones were read by immunoSEQ multiplex PCR, and TCRdb kept only the in-frame ones, dropping some. The sample contains hundreds of thousands of clones, under 13% of which appear only once. Details on this clone: What it binds is unknown.

The CDR3 length is 17 residues. Germline lookup yields CDR1 SGHRS and CDR2 YFSETQ. V was cut by 4 bases and J by 3 bases, with 19 bases left in between. The receptor was derived from a man aged 30-40 years with type 1 diabetes. Sequencing was performed on naive CD4+ T cells from blood. The chain uses TRBV5-1 and TRBJ2-2; D is perhaps TRBD1 (8 bases). CDR3 loop: CASSRHRTGRDTGELFF. CDR3 DNA: TGCGCCAGCAGCCGGCACCGGACAGGGAGGGACACCGGGGAGCTGTTTTTT.